This TCR beta chain originates from a study of T cells expressing NK-cell markers. Points from the study as a whole: What remained unclear was the HCMV specificity of expanded NKG2C+ T cell clones.

Making the TCR beta cDNA relied on 5'RACE template switching with UMIs. TCRdb reanalyzed the 5' RACE reads and collapses them to one entry per CDR3 protein, without DNA. Recorded here are hundreds of thousands of distinct CDR3 sequences; the top ten clones represent 7.3%. CDR1 is SGHVS and CDR2 is FQNEAQ in the germline V gene. The CDR3 is 14 amino acids. As concerns this clonotype: The antigen remains unidentified.

This TCR came from a woman aged 18-70 years in good health. Sequencing input: blood T cells: a sorted CD56 or NKG2C T cell subset, CD4+ or CD8+ T cells, or bulk PBMC T cells (not recorded which). The chain employs TRBV7-8 and TRBJ2-3; the TRBD2 assignment by TCRdb is unverifiable without DNA. The CDR3 loop reads CASSTSGSPDTQYF.